This TCR beta chain was observed in a study of cytomegalovirus exposure and HLA in healthy donors (dated by TCRdb to about 2017). Describing the broader study: An earlier analysis of roughly 610 of the donors reported roughly 300 Gb of sequence data and about 120 million unique TCR beta sequences obtained from some 170 million T cells. About 310 gigabases of sequencing data and 70 million to 100 million unique TCR sequences were included in an early release covering around 650 HLA-typed donors. Of the approximately 400 genotyped donors, more than 75% were placed in the genetic ancestry cluster associated with self-reported Caucasian donors. The study aimed to test whether signatures of past pathogen exposure could be identified by cataloging public T cell receptors. Using immunosequencing, the study profiled T cell repertoires from around 670 subjects and related those repertoires to cytomegalovirus serostatus. Along with the roughly 610-subject first cohort, a separate validation cohort of over a hundred different subjects was used. High-throughput TCR immunosequencing, statistical association of individual TCRs with disease status, and machine learning were combined to predict cytomegalovirus infection status. In a later analysis, previously published TCR beta repertoires from 500 to 750 donors were re-analyzed and high-resolution HLA genotyping was added so that TCR occurrence patterns could be studied. Rather than drawing on any new phenotypic data, the later analysis identified candidate immune exposures from TCR beta sequences and the way those sequences occurred across donors. An earlier analysis of 450 to 750 of the donors used high-throughput TCR beta sequencing to judge whether each TCR beta V gene segment behaved as functional or pseudogenic. Donor age, sex, ethnicity and CMV serostatus were compiled together with the repertoire data. A later genetic analysis used genome-wide SNP genotypes for about three fifths of the 666 donors, treating that subset as a discovery cohort. Every discovery cohort repertoire had been produced on one sequencing platform. Both class I and class II loci were covered by HLA typing, at four-digit resolution. The number of donors typed differed by locus, with about 629-630 for A, B, C, DRB1 and DQB1, more than 500 for DQA1, under 610 for DPA1, and about 450 for DPB1. Because of strong linkage in the cohort, a few DR-DQ haplotypes were treated as single units for association and clustering. Among 398 genotyped donors of the cohort, an average of roughly 230,000 unique TCR beta nucleotide sequences was sequenced per donor, of which about 18% were non-productive.

In total, 600 or so healthy bone marrow donors made up the cohort. At the time of sampling, every cohort member was nominally healthy, though immune exposures that went unrecorded were likely present. The donor tested CMV seronegative and was one of the 352 seronegative cohort members. A peripheral blood sample was collected from each donor, and TCR beta sequencing was performed on peripheral blood mononuclear cells. Genomic DNA extraction from the blood cell samples was performed with the Qiagen DNeasy Blood Extraction Kit. Concerning this clone: The antigen it binds to is not known. No base-level quality is on record; no much larger clone is a single base apart.

The CDR3, from cysteine to phenylalanine, totals 15 residues. The kept DNA is CDR3 alone, 45 bases in frame from the first base. The germline V gene (reference sequence) gives CDR1 as WNHNN and CDR2 as SYGVQD. Ends trimmed: V by 1 base, J by 10 bases; bases unmatched to a gene: 6. Overall study outcomes, separate from this receptor: According to the authors, the approach could potentially be generalized to other disease states and immunological phenotypes. An earlier analysis of some 560 of the donors showed that most TCR beta V segments appeared in productive rearrangements either about 87% or about 30% of the time, which broadly matched IMGT annotations. A further reported finding was that TCR beta sequences accurately predicted the HLA-A and HLA-B alleles for most subjects in the first cohort. In this cohort, only TCR beta chains were sequenced, and detectable features were limited by the absence of alpha or paired-chain data. A later analysis reported that several top co-occurrence clusters appeared linked to parvovirus B19, influenza, CMV and Epstein-Barr virus. A cluster of highly shared sequence variants was judged likely to represent a technical artifact of the sequencing pipeline. In a later analysis, HLA-associated TCR beta chains were found to be more clonally expanded and to have lower generation probabilities than equally common non-associated chains. Roughly uniform sequencing depth across donors was assumed in presence/absence analyses, although this assumption may not hold. A later analysis found that TCR association rates varied across HLA loci, with DRB1 alleles showing the most associated TCRs and HLA-C alleles the fewest. When HLA alleles, especially DR and DQ, strongly co-occurred, attributing TCR associations to individual alleles was difficult. Some IMGT-functional V segments, including TRBV6-2 and TRBV6-3, could not be distinguished by the 87-base-pair reads and were therefore excluded. A few of the identified cytomegalovirus-associated TCR beta chains were confirmed in vitro to be specific for cytomegalovirus antigens. CMV serostatus was the only immune exposure information available for the cohort. In a later analysis, most CMV-associated TCR beta chains were found to appear HLA-restricted, with HLA associations seemingly driven largely by CMV exposure. A later genetic analysis associated a missense DCLRE1C variant with V-gene and J-gene trimming of TCR beta chains, and an independent cohort replicated the association. The study gave a list of 150 to 200 TCR beta chains associated with cytomegalovirus. A later analysis associated 17,000 or so TCR beta sequences with specific HLA alleles at a false discovery rate of 0.05. Linkage disequilibrium might explain the correlated functional status among segregating V segments, but an unknown experimental factor could not be excluded. Most TCR sequences were seen in very few donors, while some public TCRs were found in many individuals. Because counts were too low, some 17 rarely observed V segments, including chromosome 9 orphons, were excluded from the earlier analysis of under 650 of the donors. Compared with the approximately 670-donor mean, donors in an Asian-associated ancestry cluster had fewer N-insertions in productive TCRs, according to a later genetic analysis. Because HLA typing was unavailable for some donors at each locus, only the typed subset was used in association tests. The classifier was reported to diagnose cytomegalovirus status with high specificity and sensitivity in both the original cohort and the validation cohort.

The library was made by the immunoSEQ multiplex PCR assay. For the multiplex PCR, a mixture combining 60 forward primers for TCR Vbeta segments and 13 reverse primers for TCR Jbeta segments was used. The CDR3 region of rearranged TCR beta genes was amplified from genomic DNA with a multiplex PCR assay. On the Illumina HiSeq System, the amplified TCR beta libraries were sequenced as 87-base-pair reads. The original methods were these. A later analysis counted around 72 million unique TCR beta chains across the 666 repertoires, and about 10 million of these chains were shared by at least two donors. To remove PCR and sequencing errors, raw reads were error-corrected and collapsed into unique sequences using a nearest-neighbor algorithm that merged closely related sequences. V, D and J gene segments were assigned by aligning CDR3 sequences to IMGT reference sequences. For a sequence to be retained, a match of at least six nucleotides to both a V gene segment and a J gene segment was required. Rearrangements were classified as productive when the CDR3 lacked stop codons and remained in frame with V and J, and all other rearrangements were classified as non-productive. CDR3 was defined according to IMGT convention as the region running from the second conserved V-encoded cysteine to the conserved J-encoded phenylalanine. In an earlier analysis of around 600 of the donors, sequences lacking an unambiguous match to a single V gene segment were excluded. In an earlier analysis of 587 of the donors, V segments were called functional above 56.7% productive rearrangements and were called segregating when the between-donor standard deviation exceeded 5%. A statistical classification framework was built to diagnose cytomegalovirus status from the catalog of TCR beta chain sequences. In a later analysis, TCR nucleotide sequences were compared against IMGT/GENE-DB human TR gene sequences so that V and J genes could be assigned. In a later analysis, CDR3 sequences and most-parsimonious VDJ recombination scenarios were assigned using the TCRdist pipeline. In a later analysis, each TCR beta chain was defined by its CDR3 amino acid sequence together with its V-gene family, and reads lacking a unique V-gene family were excluded. As a way to deal with suspected cross-contamination and a sequencing artifact, a later analysis dropped 500 to 700 nucleotide sequences that were highly shared and had low generation probability. A later analysis calculated a clonal expansion index for each public chain from normalized within-repertoire ranks of inferred template counts. A later analysis computed generation probabilities with a VDJ recombination model fitted to out-of-frame rearrangements, and checked the results against IGoR. Hypergeometric tests were used in a later analysis to score TCR-TCR, TCR-HLA and TCR-CMV co-occurrence, with a repertoire-size bias correction applied to the TCR pairs. False discovery rates were estimated in a later analysis by permuting HLA or CMV assignments 20 times. In a later analysis, co-occurring TCRs were grouped using DBSCAN, and TCRdist sequence similarity was added for clustering within HLA-allele-positive subsets. Repertoires with fewer than 30,000 or more than 120,000 public chains were left out of co-occurrence clustering, as were four to six repertoires with anomalous nucleotide sharing. The source is immuneACCESS, and TCRdb retained only in-frame sequences with V and J called. Part of the clones is not carried over; for the studies checked, unresolved V genes explain less than half of this, and the remainder is unexplained. V, J and clone size reflect that table, while D and trimming were determined from the DNA. In all, the sample holds some 200,000 clones, and approximately 84% of those were seen once. Jointly, the top ten make up 3.5% to 4% of the sample.

The chain is made from TRBV10-1 and TRBJ2-1, and TRBD2 aligns with 11 junction nucleotides. Sequencing used PBMCs. This TCR was recovered from a man aged 50 to 60 in good health and CMV-seronegative. The nucleotide sequence is given as TGCGCCAGCAGTGAGTTGACTAGCGGGGAGGCGGAGCAGTTCTTC. This sequence encodes CASSELTSGEAEQFF.